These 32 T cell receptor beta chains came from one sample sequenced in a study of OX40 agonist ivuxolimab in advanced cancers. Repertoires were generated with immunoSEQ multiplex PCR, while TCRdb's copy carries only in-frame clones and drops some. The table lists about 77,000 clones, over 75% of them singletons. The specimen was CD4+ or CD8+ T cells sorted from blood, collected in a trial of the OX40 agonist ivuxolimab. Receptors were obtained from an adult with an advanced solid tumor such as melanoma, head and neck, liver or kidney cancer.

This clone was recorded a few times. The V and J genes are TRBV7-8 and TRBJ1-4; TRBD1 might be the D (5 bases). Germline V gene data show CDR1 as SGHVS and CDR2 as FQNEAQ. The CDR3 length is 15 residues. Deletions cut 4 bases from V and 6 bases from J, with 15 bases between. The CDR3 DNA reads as TGTGCCAGCAGCTCACGTTGGGGGATCCATGAAAAACTGTTTTTT. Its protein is CASSSRWGIHEKLFF.

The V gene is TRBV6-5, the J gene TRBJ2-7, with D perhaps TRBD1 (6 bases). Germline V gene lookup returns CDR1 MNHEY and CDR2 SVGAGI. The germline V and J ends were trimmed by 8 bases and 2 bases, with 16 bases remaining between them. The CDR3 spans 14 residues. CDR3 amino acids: CASRTTGFPYEQYF. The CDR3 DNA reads TGTGCCAGCCGTACTACAGGGTTTCCCTACGAGCAGTACTTC.

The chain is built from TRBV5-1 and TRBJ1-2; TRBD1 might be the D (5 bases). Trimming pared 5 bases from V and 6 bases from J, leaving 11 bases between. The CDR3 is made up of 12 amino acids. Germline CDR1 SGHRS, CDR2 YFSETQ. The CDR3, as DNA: TGCGCCAGCAGGGGAGGAGGGGATGGCTACACCTTC. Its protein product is CASRGGGDGYTF.

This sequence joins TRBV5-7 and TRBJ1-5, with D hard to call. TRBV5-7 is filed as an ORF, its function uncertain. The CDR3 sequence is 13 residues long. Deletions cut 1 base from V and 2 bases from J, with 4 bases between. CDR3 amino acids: CASSLIGNQPQHF. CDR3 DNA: TGTGCCAGCAGCTTGATTGGCAATCAGCCCCAGCATTTT.

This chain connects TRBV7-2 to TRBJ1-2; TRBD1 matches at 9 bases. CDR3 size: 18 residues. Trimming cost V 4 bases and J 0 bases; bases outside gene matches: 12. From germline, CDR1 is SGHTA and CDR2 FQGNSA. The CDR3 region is CASSSIRTGVLANYGYTF. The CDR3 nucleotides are TGTGCCAGCAGCTCGATTCGGACAGGGGTGTTAGCTAACTATGGCTACACCTTC.

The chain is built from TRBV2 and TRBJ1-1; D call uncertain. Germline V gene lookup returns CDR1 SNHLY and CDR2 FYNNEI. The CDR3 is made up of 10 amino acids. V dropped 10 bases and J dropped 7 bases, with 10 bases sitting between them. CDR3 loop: CAIGEYEAFF. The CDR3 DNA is TGTGCCATTGGGGAGTATGAAGCTTTCTTT.

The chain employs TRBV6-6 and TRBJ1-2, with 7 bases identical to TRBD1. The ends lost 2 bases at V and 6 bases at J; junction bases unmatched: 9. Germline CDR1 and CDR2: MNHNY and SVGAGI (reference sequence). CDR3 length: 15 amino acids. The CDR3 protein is CASSYRSGGKDGYTF. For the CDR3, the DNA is TGTGCCAGCAGTTACAGGTCAGGGGGGAAGGATGGCTACACCTTC.

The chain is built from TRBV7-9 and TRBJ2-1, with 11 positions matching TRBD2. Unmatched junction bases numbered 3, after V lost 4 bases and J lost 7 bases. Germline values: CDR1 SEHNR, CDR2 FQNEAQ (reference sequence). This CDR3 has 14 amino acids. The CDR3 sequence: CASSSLAGVNEQFF. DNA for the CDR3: TGTGCCAGCAGCTCACTAGCGGGAGTTAATGAGCAGTTCTTC.

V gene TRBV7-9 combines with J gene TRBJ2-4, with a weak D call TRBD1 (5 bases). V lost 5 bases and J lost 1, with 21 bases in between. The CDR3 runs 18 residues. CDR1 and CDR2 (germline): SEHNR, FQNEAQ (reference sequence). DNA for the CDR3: TGTGCCAGCAGCCTGCGCGAAGGGGCCCTAGAGGCCAAAAACATTCAGTACTTC. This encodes CASSLREGALEAKNIQYF.

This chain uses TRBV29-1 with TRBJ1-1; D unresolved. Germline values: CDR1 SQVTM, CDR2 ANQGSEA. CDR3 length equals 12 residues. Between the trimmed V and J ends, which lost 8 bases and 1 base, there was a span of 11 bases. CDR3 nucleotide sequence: TGCAGCAGCCGGCACCAGAACACTGAAGCTTTCTTT. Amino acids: CSSRHQNTEAFF.

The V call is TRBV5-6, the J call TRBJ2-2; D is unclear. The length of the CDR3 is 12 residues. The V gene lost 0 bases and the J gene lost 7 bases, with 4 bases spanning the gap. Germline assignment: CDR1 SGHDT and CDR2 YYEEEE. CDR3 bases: TGTGCCAGCAGCTTGGCTGGCGGGGAGCTGTTTTTT. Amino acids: CASSLAGGELFF. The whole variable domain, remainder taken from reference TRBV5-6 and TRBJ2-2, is DAGVTQSPTHLIKTRGQQVTLRCSPKSGHDTVSWYQQALGQGPQFIFQYYEEEERQRGNFPDRFSGHQFPNYSSELNVNALLLGDSALYLCASSLAGGELFFGEGSRLTVL.

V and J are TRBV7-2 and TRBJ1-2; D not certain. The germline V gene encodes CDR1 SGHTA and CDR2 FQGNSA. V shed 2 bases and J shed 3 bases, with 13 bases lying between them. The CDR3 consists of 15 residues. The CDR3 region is CASSLSAGKDYGYTF. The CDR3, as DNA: TGTGCCAGCAGCTTATCGGCGGGAAAAGACTATGGCTACACCTTC.

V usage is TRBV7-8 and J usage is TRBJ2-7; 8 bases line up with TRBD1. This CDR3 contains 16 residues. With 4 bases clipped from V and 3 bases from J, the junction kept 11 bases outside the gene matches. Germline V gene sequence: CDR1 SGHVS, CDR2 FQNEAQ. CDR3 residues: CASSSILRTGIYEQYF. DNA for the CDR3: TGTGCCAGCAGCTCCATCTTAAGGACAGGGATCTACGAGCAGTACTTC.

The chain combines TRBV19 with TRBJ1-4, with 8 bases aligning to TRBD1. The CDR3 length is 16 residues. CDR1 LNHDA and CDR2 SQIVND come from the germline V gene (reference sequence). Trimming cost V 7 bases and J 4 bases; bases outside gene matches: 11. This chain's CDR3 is CASNIRTGRNNEKLFF. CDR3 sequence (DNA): TGTGCCAGTAACATAAGGACAGGGAGGAATAATGAAAAACTGTTTTTT.

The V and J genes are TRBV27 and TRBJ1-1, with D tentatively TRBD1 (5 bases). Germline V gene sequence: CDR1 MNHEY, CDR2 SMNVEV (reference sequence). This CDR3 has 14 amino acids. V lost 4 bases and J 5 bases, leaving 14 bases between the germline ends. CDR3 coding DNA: TGTGCCAGCAGTTCGGCAGGGCTGATTACTGAAGCTTTCTTT. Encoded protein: CASSSAGLITEAFF.

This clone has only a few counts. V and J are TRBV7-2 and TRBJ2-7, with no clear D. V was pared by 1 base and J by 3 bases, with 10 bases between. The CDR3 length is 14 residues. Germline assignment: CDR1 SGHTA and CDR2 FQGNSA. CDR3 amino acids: CASSLGGSIYEQYF. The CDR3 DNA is TGTGCCAGCAGCTTAGGGGGATCGATCTACGAGCAGTACTTC. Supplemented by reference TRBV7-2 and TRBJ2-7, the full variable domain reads GAGVSQSPSNKVTEKGKDVELRCDPISGHTALYWYRQSLGQGLEFLIYFQGNSAPDKSGLPSDRFSAERTGGSVSTLTIQRTQQEDSAVYLCASSLGGSIYEQYFGPGTRLTVT.

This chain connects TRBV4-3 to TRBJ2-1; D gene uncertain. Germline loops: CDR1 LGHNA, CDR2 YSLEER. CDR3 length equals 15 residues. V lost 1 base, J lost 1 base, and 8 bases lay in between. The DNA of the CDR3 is TGCGCCAGCAGCCAAGCCCCAGATTCCTACAATGAGCAGTTCTTC. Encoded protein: CASSQAPDSYNEQFF.

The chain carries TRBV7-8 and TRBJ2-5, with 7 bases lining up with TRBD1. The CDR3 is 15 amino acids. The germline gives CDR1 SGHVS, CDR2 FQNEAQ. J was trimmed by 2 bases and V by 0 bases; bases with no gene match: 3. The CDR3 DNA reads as TGTGCCAGCAGCTTAGCGGGGACAGCTCAAGAGACCCAGTACTTC. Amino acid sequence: CASSLAGTAQETQYF.

DNA for the CDR3: TGTGCCAGCAGCCCCGACAGGGAAACACACAATGAGCAGTTCTTC. Its translation is CASSPDRETHNEQFF. This sequence joins TRBV6-6 and TRBJ2-1; 7 bases match TRBD1. The J segment lost 5 bases and the V segment lost 6 bases, leaving 10 bases of the junction unmatched. The CDR3 runs to 15 residues. In germline, CDR1 is MNHNY, CDR2 SVGAGI (reference sequence).

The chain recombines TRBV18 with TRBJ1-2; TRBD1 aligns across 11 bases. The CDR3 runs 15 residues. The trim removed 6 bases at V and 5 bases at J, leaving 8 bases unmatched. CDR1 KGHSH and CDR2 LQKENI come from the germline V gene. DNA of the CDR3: TGTGCCAGCTCGCCAGGACAGGGGGCGCGGTATGGCTACACCTTC. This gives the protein CASSPGQGARYGYTF.

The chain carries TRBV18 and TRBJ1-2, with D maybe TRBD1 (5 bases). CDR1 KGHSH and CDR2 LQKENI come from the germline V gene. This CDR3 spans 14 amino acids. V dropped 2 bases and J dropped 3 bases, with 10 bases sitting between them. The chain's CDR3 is CASSPSRDDYGYTF. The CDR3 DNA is TGTGCCAGCTCACCATCTCGGGACGACTATGGCTACACCTTC.

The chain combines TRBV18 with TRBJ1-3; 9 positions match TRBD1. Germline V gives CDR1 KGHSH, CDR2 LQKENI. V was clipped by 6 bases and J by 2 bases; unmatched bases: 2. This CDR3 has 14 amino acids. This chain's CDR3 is CASSGDRAGNTIYF. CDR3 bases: TGTGCCAGCTCCGGGGACAGGGCTGGAAACACCATATATTTT.

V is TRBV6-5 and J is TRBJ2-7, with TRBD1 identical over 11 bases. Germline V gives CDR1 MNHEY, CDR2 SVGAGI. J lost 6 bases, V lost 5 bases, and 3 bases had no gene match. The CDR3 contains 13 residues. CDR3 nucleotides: TGTGCCAGCAGTGCCGGGACAGGGGGCGAGCAGTACTTC. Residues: CASSAGTGGEQYF.

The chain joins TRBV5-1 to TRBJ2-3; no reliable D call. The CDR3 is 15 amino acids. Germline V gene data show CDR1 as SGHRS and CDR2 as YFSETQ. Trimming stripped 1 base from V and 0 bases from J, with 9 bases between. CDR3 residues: CASSLYGVSTDTQYF. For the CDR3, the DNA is TGCGCCAGCAGCTTGTATGGGGTTAGCACAGATACGCAGTATTTT.

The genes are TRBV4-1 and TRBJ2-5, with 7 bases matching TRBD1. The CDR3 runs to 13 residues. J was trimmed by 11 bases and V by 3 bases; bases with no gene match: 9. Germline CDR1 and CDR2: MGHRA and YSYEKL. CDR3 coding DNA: TGCGCCAGCAGCCATGGGACAGAGGGGGAGCAGTACTTC. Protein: CASSHGTEGEQYF.

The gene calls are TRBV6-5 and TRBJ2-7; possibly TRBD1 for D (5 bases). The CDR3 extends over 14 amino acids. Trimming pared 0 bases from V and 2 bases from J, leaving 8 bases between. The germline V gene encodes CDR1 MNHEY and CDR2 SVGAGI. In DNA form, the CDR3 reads TGTGCCAGCAGTTACTCGTGGGGCCCCTACGAGCAGTACTTC. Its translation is CASSYSWGPYEQYF.

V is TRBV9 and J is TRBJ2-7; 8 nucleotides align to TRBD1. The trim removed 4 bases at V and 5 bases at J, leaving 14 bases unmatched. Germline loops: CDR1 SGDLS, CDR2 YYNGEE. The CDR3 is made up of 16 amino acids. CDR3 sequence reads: CASSLLATTGVHEQYF. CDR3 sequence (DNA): TGTGCCAGCAGCCTCCTAGCAACGACAGGGGTCCACGAGCAGTACTTC. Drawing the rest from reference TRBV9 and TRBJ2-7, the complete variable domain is DSGVTQTPKHLITATGQRVTLRCSPRSGDLSVYWYQQSLDQGLQFLIQYYNGEERAKGNILERFSAQQFPDLHSELNLSSLELGDSALYFCASSLLATTGVHEQYFGPGTRLTVT.

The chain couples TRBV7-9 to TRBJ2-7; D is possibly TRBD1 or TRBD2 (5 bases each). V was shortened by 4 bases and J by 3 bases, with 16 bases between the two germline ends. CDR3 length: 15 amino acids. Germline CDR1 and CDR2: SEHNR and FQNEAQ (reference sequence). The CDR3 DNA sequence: TGTGCCAGCAGCTCGTCCGGGGCCGCCTACTACGAGCAGTACTTC. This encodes CASSSSGAAYYEQYF.

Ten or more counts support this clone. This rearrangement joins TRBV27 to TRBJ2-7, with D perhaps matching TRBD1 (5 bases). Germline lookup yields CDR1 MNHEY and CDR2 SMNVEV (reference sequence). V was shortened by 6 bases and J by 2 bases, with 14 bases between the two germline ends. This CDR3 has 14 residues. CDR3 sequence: CASRHKGSAYEQYF. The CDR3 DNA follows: TGTGCCAGCAGACATAAGGGGTCCGCCTACGAGCAGTACTTC.

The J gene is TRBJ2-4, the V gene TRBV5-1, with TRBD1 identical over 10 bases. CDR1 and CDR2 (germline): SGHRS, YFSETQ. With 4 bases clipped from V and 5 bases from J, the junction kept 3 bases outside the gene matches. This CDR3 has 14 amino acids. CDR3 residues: CASSGTGAENIQYF. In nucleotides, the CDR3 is TGCGCCAGCAGCGGGACAGGGGCAGAAAACATTCAGTACTTC.

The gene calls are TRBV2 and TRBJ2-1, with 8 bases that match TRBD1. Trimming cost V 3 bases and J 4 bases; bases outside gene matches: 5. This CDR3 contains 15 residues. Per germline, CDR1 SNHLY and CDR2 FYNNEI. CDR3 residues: CASSEGDRRYNEQFF. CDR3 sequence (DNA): TGTGCCAGCAGTGAGGGGGACAGGCGATACAATGAGCAGTTCTTC.

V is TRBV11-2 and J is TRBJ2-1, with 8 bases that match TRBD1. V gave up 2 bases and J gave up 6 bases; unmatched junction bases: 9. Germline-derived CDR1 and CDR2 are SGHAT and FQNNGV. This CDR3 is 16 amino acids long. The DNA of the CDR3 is TGTGCCAGCAGCTTAATTCGTCAGGGGGCGACCAATGAGCAGTTCTTC. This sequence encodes CASSLIRQGATNEQFF.